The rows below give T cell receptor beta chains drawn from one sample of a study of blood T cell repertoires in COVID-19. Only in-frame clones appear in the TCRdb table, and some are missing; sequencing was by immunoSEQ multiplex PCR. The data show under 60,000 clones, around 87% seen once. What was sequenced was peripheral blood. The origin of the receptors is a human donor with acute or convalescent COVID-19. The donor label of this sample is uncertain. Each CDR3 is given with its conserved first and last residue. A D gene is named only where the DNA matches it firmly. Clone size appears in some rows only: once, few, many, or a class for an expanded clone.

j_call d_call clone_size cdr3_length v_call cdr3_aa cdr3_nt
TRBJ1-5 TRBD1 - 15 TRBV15 CATSRGQGGGQPQHF TGTGCCACCAGCAGAGGACAGGGAGGTGGTCAGCCCCAGCATTTT
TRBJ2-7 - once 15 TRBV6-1 CASSEKRGHIYEQYF TGTGCCAGCAGTGAGAAGAGGGGACATATTTACGAGCAGTACTTC
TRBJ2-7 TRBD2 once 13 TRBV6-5 CASSSGLAGEQYF TGTGCCAGCAGCTCGGGACTAGCCGGCGAGCAGTACTTC
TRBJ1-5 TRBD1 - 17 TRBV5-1 CASSSVGDRRVNQPQHF TGCGCCAGCAGCTCCGTTGGGGACAGGCGAGTAAATCAGCCCCAGCATTTT
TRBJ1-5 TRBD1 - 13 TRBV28 CASRGQSNQPQHF TGTGCCAGCCGGGGACAGAGCAATCAGCCCCAGCATTTT
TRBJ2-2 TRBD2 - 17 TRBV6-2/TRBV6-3 CASSLPGLASWTGELFF TGTGCCAGCAGTTTACCGGGACTAGCGTCTTGGACCGGGGAGCTGTTTTTT
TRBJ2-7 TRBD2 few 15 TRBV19 CASSPSSLAGVEQYF TGTGCCAGTAGCCCGTCGTCGCTAGCGGGAGTGGAGCAGTACTTC
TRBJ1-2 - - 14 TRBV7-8 CASSRDRANYGYTF TGTGCCAGCAGCCGAGACAGAGCTAACTATGGCTACACCTTC
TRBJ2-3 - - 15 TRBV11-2 CASSLTGIRTDTQYF TGTGCCAGCAGCCTGACGGGGATTCGCACAGATACGCAGTATTTT
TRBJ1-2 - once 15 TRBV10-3 CAIAPTQRVLYGYTF TGTGCCATCGCCCCGACACAGAGAGTCCTCTATGGCTACACCTTC
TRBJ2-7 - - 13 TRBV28 CASSEVGPYEQYF TGTGCCAGCAGTGAGGTGGGTCCCTACGAGCAGTACTTC
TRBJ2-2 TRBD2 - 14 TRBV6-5 CASKSREESGELFF TGTGCCAGCAAGTCGCGGGAGGAATCCGGGGAGCTGTTTTTT
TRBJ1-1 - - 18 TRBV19 CASSIEKVGTPMNTEAFF TGTGCCAGTAGTATAGAGAAGGTTGGGACTCCAATGAACACTGAAGCTTTCTTT
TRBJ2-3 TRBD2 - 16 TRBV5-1 CASRRTSGGPTDTQYF TGCGCCAGCAGGCGGACTAGCGGGGGACCCACAGATACGCAGTATTTT
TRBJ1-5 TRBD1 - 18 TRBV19 CASSIALPGTVINQPQHF TGTGCCAGTAGTATAGCCTTACCCGGGACAGTCATCAATCAGCCCCAGCATTTT
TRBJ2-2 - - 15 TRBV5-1 CASSLEGGTTGELFF TGCGCCAGCAGCTTGGAAGGGGGTACGACCGGGGAGCTGTTTTTT
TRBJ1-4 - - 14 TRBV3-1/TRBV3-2 CASSGSRPPEKLFF TGTGCCAGCAGCGGGAGTCGCCCCCCGGAAAAACTGTTTTTT
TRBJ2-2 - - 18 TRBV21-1 CASSKRGPIRDGTGELFF TGTGCCAGCAGCAAACGCGGCCCGATCAGGGATGGCACCGGGGAGCTGTTTTTT
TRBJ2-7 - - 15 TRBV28 CASSFNRGGVYEQYF TGTGCCAGCAGTTTCAATCGGGGAGGCGTCTACGAGCAGTACTTC
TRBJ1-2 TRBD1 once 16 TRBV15 CATSRPGQGLNYGYTF TGTGCCACCAGCAGACCTGGACAGGGGTTGAACTATGGCTACACCTTC
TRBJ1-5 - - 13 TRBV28 CASTVLRGLTQHF TGTGCCAGCACCGTCCTCCGGGGTTTGACCCAGCATTTT
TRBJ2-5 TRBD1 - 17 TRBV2 CASRGQVLGRPWETQYF TGTGCCAGCAGAGGACAGGTACTCGGCCGCCCCTGGGAGACCCAGTACTTC
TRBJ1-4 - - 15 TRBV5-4 CASSSRRGNEEKLFF TGTGCCAGCAGCTCGCGGAGGGGTAACGAGGAAAAACTGTTTTTT
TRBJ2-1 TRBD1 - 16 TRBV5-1 CASSSMTGEAYNEQFF TGCGCCAGCAGCTCCATGACAGGGGAGGCTTACAATGAGCAGTTCTTC
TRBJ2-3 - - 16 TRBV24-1 CATSDLQNPLADTQYF TGTGCCACCAGTGATTTGCAGAACCCCCTAGCAGATACGCAGTATTTT
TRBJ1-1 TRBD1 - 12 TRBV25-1 CASLGQGYEAFF TGTGCCAGCCTCGGACAGGGCTATGAAGCTTTCTTT
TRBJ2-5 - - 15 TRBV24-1 CATSGAQGYWETQYF TGTGCCACCAGTGGGGCCCAGGGGTATTGGGAGACCCAGTACTTC
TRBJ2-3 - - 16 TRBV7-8 CASSLERRGSTDTQYF TGTGCCAGCAGCTTAGAAAGAAGGGGAAGCACAGATACGCAGTATTTT
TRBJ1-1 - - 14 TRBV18 CASSPTGENTEAFF TGTGCCAGCTCACCGACAGGTGAGAACACTGAAGCTTTCTTT
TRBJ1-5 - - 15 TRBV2 CASNSVPYSNQPQHF TGTGCCAGCAATTCAGTCCCGTATAGCAATCAGCCCCAGCATTTT
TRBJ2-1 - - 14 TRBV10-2 CASSEGLAGNEQFF TGCGCCAGCAGTGAGGGACTCGCGGGCAATGAGCAGTTCTTC
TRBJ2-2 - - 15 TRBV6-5 CASRLTETNTGELFF TGTGCCAGCAGGCTGACAGAGACGAACACCGGGGAGCTGTTTTTT
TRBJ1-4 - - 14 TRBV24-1 CATSDPRLGEKLFF TGTGCCACCAGTGATCCTAGGTTGGGTGAAAAACTGTTTTTT
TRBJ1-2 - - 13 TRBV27 CASSYGRGYGYTF TGTGCCAGCAGTTACGGCAGGGGATATGGCTACACCTTC
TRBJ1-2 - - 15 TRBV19 CASSPQTGRNYGYTF TGTGCCAGTAGTCCTCAGACAGGCCGTAACTATGGCTACACCTTC
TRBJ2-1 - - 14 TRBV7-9 CASSLEQGYNEQFF TGTGCCAGCAGCTTAGAGCAGGGGTACAATGAGCAGTTCTTC
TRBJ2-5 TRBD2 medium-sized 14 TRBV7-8 CASSRAGGGETQYF TGTGCCAGCAGCCGAGCGGGGGGAGGCGAGACCCAGTACTTC
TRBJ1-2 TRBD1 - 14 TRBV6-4 CASSDHNRGSGYTF TGTGCCAGCAGTGACCACAACAGGGGATCTGGCTACACCTTC
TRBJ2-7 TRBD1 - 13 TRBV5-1 CASSLGQGDEQYF TGCGCCAGCAGCTTGGGACAGGGGGACGAGCAGTACTTC
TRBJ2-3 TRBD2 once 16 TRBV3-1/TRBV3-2 CASSLNSAGGTDTQYF TGTGCCAGCAGCCTCAACTCAGCGGGGGGGACAGATACGCAGTATTTT
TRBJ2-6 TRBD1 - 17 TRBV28 CASSSDRVSSGANVLTF TGTGCCAGCAGTTCGGACAGGGTTAGCTCTGGGGCCAACGTCCTGACTTTC
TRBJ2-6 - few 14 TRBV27 CASSFISGANVLTF TGTGCCAGCAGTTTTATCTCTGGGGCCAACGTCCTGACTTTC
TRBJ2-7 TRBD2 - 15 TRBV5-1 CASSIQLAGVTEQYF TGCGCCAGCAGCATCCAACTAGCGGGAGTAACCGAGCAGTACTTC
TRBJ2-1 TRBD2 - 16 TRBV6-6 CASSYSSGGAWNEQFF TGTGCCAGCAGTTACTCTAGCGGGGGGGCCTGGAATGAGCAGTTCTTC
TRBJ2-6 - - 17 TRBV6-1 CASSAGLSSSGANVLTF TGTGCCAGCAGTGCGGGACTTTCGAGCTCTGGGGCCAACGTCCTGACTTTC
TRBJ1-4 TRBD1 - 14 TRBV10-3 CAISRQGGGEKLFF TGTGCCATCAGTAGACAGGGTGGTGGTGAAAAACTGTTTTTT
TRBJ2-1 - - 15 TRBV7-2 CASSLEAGPVNEQFF TGTGCCAGCAGCTTAGAGGCGGGGCCCGTGAATGAGCAGTTCTTC
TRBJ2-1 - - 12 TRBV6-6 CASTQERAEQFF TGTGCCAGCACCCAGGAGAGGGCTGAGCAGTTCTTC
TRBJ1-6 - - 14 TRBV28 CASSLADSWSPLHF TGTGCCAGCAGTTTAGCCGACAGTTGGTCACCCCTCCACTTT
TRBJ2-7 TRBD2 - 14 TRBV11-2 CASKRTSGSYEQYF TGTGCCAGCAAACGGACTAGCGGGAGCTACGAGCAGTACTTC
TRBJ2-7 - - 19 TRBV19 CASSIVAPGNGNLRSEQYF TGTGCCAGTAGTATAGTAGCGCCCGGGAACGGGAACCTTAGGTCCGAGCAGTACTTC
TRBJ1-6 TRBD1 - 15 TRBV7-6 CASSRGQANNSPLHF TGTGCCAGCAGCCGAGGACAGGCAAATAATTCACCCCTCCACTTT
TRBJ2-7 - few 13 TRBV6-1 CASTEDPAYEQYF TGTGCCAGCACTGAAGACCCAGCCTACGAGCAGTACTTC
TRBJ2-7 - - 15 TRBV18 CASSPPSRGTYEQYF TGTGCCAGCTCACCACCGTCGCGAGGGACCTACGAGCAGTACTTC
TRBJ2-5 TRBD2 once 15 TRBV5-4 CASSATGGGQETQYF TGTGCCAGCAGCGCTACCGGGGGGGGGCAAGAGACCCAGTACTTC
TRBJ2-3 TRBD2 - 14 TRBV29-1 CSASSGRGTDTQYF TGCAGCGCCTCTAGCGGCCGAGGAACAGATACGCAGTATTTT
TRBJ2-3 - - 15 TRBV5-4 CASSLALTGTDTQYF TGTGCCAGCAGCTTAGCACTCACTGGCACAGATACGCAGTATTTT